What follows are 32 T cell receptor beta chains derived from one specimen sequenced in a study of CD8+CD57+ T cells in acquired aplastic anemia. The TCR beta profiling, which covered VDJ combination and CDR3 sequence, was carried out using genomic DNA as the template. TCRdb re-derived calls from the reads in MiXCR, one entry per CDR3 protein. The table records approximately 100,000 distinct CDR3 sequences, about 67% of them present only once. Flow cytometry had shown expanded CD8+CD57+ cells in the patients chosen for sequencing. Sequences were obtained from sorted CD4+, CD8+, or CD8+CD57+ T cells (not recorded which) from PBMCs. These receptors originate from a human donor with aplastic anemia.

The J gene is TRBJ2-7, the V gene TRBV20-1, with D perhaps matching TRBD2 (6 bases). This CDR3 region has 12 residues. Trimming removed 3 bases from V and 5 bases from J, with 11 bases in between. Germline assignment: CDR1 DFQATT and CDR2 SNEGSKA (reference sequence). This chain's CDR3 is CSASRAGNEQYF. Written as DNA, the CDR3 is TGCAGTGCTAGTAGGGCGGGAAACGAGCAGTACTTC.

V usage is TRBV29-1 and J usage is TRBJ1-6; 12 bases map to TRBD1. V lost 4 bases, J lost 14 bases, and 3 bases stayed unmatched. The CDR3 is made up of 12 amino acids. Germline V gene lookup returns CDR1 SQVTM and CDR2 ANQGSEA. CDR3 amino acids: CSVVGTGGSLHF. CDR3 nucleotides: TGCAGCGTTGTAGGGACAGGGGGCTCCCTCCACTTT.

A word on this clonotype: A read error may account for a junction end that differs from germline. The chain recombines TRBV12-3 or TRBV12-4 with TRBJ2-1; tentative D call: TRBD1 (6 bases). The CDR3 runs 13 residues. In nucleotides, the CDR3 is TGTGCCACCTCCGACAGGACCGTGGGTGAGCGGTTCTTC. The encoded protein is CATSDRTVGERFF.

The chain uses TRBV2 and TRBJ1-4, with D perhaps TRBD1 (5 bases). Germline CDR1 and CDR2: SNHLY and FYNNEI. This CDR3 has 14 amino acids. Trimming cost V 3 bases and J 6 bases, with 11 bases left between them. The CDR3, as DNA: TGTGCCAGCAGTGATTCAGGGTTTGATGAAAAACTGTTTTTT. Amino acids: CASSDSGFDEKLFF.

In its sample, this clonotype was seen many times. The gene calls are TRBV20-1 and TRBJ1-1; D is uncertain. Trimming removed 8 bases from V and 3 bases from J, with 10 bases in between. Per the germline V gene, CDR1 is DFQATT and CDR2 is SNEGSKA (reference sequence). The CDR3 is 11 amino acids. The DNA of the CDR3 is TGCAGTACCCCCGAGGACACTGAAGCTTTCTTT. Translating gives CSTPEDTEAFF.

The J gene is TRBJ1-1, the V gene TRBV6-5; no clear D gene. CDR3 length equals 12 residues. In germline, CDR1 is MNHEY, CDR2 SVGAGI. Trimming removed 2 bases at V and 6 bases at J, with 7 bases between. Written as DNA, the CDR3 is TGTGCCAGCAGTTACGGGGTACCTGAAGCTTTCTTT. It codes for CASSYGVPEAFF.

This clonotype was seen more than once but under ten times. V usage is TRBV10-3 and J usage is TRBJ2-2; D gene ambiguous. Germline assignment: CDR1 ENHRY and CDR2 SYGVKD. This CDR3 spans 13 amino acids. V gave up 6 bases and J gave up 6 bases, with 11 bases separating them. This CDR3 is CAISEPAAGELFF. The DNA for the CDR3 is TGTGCCATCAGCGAACCCGCTGCCGGGGAGCTGTTTTTT.

The chain links TRBV11-3 to TRBJ2-3; 9 bases are shared with TRBD1. This CDR3 is built from 14 residues. Trimming at V came to 4 bases and at J to 1 base, leaving 0 bases not matched to a gene. In germline, CDR1 is SGHNT, CDR2 YENEEA. As DNA, the CDR3 is TGTGCCAGCAGCTGGACAGGGGGCACAGATACGCAGTATTTT. Amino acids: CASSWTGGTDTQYF.

The chain recombines TRBV28 with TRBJ1-2; no clear D. Trimming removed 5 bases at V and 8 bases at J, with 12 bases between. Germline assignment: CDR1 MDHEN and CDR2 SYDVKM. CDR3 length: 12 residues. The CDR3 sequence is CASSDAGYGYTF. The CDR3 DNA reads as TGTGCCAGCAGTGATGCAGGATACGGCTACACCTTC.

V usage is TRBV7-3 and J usage is TRBJ1-2, with D perhaps matching TRBD1 (6 bases). Germline assignment: CDR1 SGHTA and CDR2 FQGTGA. V lost 1 base, J lost 6 bases, and 9 bases lay in between. This CDR3 comprises 13 residues. DNA for the CDR3: TGTGCCAGCAGCTTAATGGCAGGGGATGGCTACACCTTC. Translating gives CASSLMAGDGYTF.

The V and J genes are TRBV29-1 and TRBJ2-2; 8 bases agree with TRBD1. The CDR3 loop spans 13 amino acids. V was clipped by 5 bases and J by 5 bases; unmatched bases: 4. The germline V gene encodes CDR1 SQVTM and CDR2 ANQGSEA. The CDR3 sequence is CSVSRTGTGELFF. CDR3 in DNA: TGCAGCGTTTCGAGGACAGGGACCGGGGAGCTGTTTTTT.

The J gene is TRBJ1-1, the V gene TRBV15; no firm D call. CDR1 is LNHNV, CDR2 YYDKDF, per germline (reference sequence). This CDR3 has 14 amino acids. V lost 5 bases and J lost 1, with 11 bases in between. CDR3 residues: CATSYSSGNTEAFF. The CDR3 nucleotides read TGTGCCACCAGCTATTCTTCAGGGAACACTGAAGCTTTCTTT.

This clonotype was picked up one time. The V gene is TRBV5-6, the J gene TRBJ2-1; D may be TRBD1 or TRBD2 (6 bases each). This CDR3 is 15 amino acids long. Germline V gene sequence: CDR1 SGHDT, CDR2 YYEEEE. V lost 2 bases to trimming and J lost 0 bases, with 9 bases between them. The CDR3 sequence: CASSFGGGSYNEQFF. CDR3 DNA sequence: TGTGCCAGCAGCTTTGGAGGGGGCTCCTACAATGAGCAGTTCTTC. Full variable domain (outside the CDR3, taken from reference TRBV5-6 and TRBJ2-1): DAGVTQSPTHLIKTRGQQVTLRCSPKSGHDTVSWYQQALGQGPQFIFQYYEEEERQRGNFPDRFSGHQFPNYSSELNVNALLLGDSALYLCASSFGGGSYNEQFFGPGTRLTVL.

V usage is TRBV19 and J usage is TRBJ1-5; no firm D call. V lost 6 bases to trimming and J lost 1 base, with 10 bases between them. The CDR3 totals 14 residues. CDR1 and CDR2 (germline): LNHDA, SQIVND (reference sequence). CDR3 in amino acids: CASRTAGSNQPQHF. Written as DNA, the CDR3 is TGTGCCAGTAGGACCGCGGGGAGCAATCAGCCCCAGCATTTT.

The chain links TRBV7-3 to TRBJ2-2; 12 positions agree with TRBD2. This CDR3 region has 17 residues. V lost 5 bases to trimming and J lost 1 base; unmatched junction nucleotides: 5. Germline CDR1 SGHTA, CDR2 FQGTGA. CDR3 amino acids: CASSPGLAGMNTGELFF. The CDR3 DNA reads as TGTGCCAGCAGCCCCGGACTAGCGGGAATGAACACCGGGGAGCTGTTTTTT.

The rearrangement links TRBV27 to TRBJ2-7; a weak D match, TRBD2 (5 bases). This CDR3 is built from 15 residues. CDR1 MNHEY and CDR2 SMNVEV come from the germline V gene (reference sequence). V lost 10 bases and J 0 bases, leaving 19 bases between the germline ends. CDR3 nucleotides: TGTGCCACTGAGGTGTGGCGGGCCAGCTCCTACGAGCAGTACTTC. The encoded protein is CATEVWRASSYEQYF.

J is TRBJ2-1 and V is TRBV20-1, with TRBD2 matching 9 bases. The trim removed 0 bases at V and 4 bases at J, leaving 7 bases unmatched. This CDR3 is built from 16 residues. Germline-derived CDR1 and CDR2 are DFQATT and SNEGSKA (reference sequence). The CDR3, as DNA: TGCAGTGCTAGAGATGAAGGCGGGAGGGATTACAATGAGCAGTTCTTC. Amino acids: CSARDEGGRDYNEQFF.

The chain employs TRBV12-5 and TRBJ1-1; D ambiguous. Trimming pared 6 bases from V and 0 bases from J, leaving 8 bases between. CDR3 length equals 13 residues. Germline lookup yields CDR1 LGHNT and CDR2 FRNRAP. CDR3: CASGQTVNTEAFF. As DNA, the CDR3 is TGTGCTAGTGGCCAGACTGTGAACACTGAAGCTTTCTTT.

The V call is TRBV15, the J call TRBJ2-3; TRBD2 matches 11 bases. J was trimmed by 3 bases and V by 3 bases; bases with no gene match: 5. The CDR3 extends over 16 amino acids. Germline loops: CDR1 LNHNV, CDR2 YYDKDF (reference sequence). Here the CDR3 reads CATSRLGLAVTDTQYF. CDR3 nucleotide sequence: TGTGCCACCAGCAGGCTGGGACTAGCGGTGACAGATACGCAGTATTTT.

The genes are TRBV15 and TRBJ2-3; 13 bases fit TRBD2. V shed 3 bases and J 0 bases; nucleotides not matched to a gene: 0. This CDR3 comprises 16 residues. CDR1 is LNHNV and CDR2 is YYDKDF in the germline V gene (reference sequence). This CDR3 reads CATSRGLAGSTDTQYF. The CDR3 DNA reads as TGTGCCACCAGCAGGGGACTAGCGGGGAGCACAGATACGCAGTATTTT. Combining the CDR3 with reference TRBV15 and TRBJ2-3 gives the whole variable domain DAMVIQNPRYQVTQFGKPVTLSCSQTLNHNVMYWYQQKSSQAPKLLFHYYDKDFNNEADTPDNFQSRRPNTSFCFLDIRSPGLGDTAMYLCATSRGLAGSTDTQYFGPGTRLTVL.

This chain connects TRBV5-1 to TRBJ2-7; 10 nucleotides line up with TRBD1. V shed 4 bases and J 3 bases; nucleotides not matched to a gene: 7. The CDR3 is 15 residues long. Germline loops: CDR1 SGHRS, CDR2 YFSETQ. The CDR3 sequence is CASSAGTGDGYEQYF. CDR3 DNA sequence: TGCGCCAGCAGCGCCGGGACAGGGGATGGCTACGAGCAGTACTTC.

DNA for the CDR3: TGTGCCAGCAGCTTATCGGGGGGCACAGATACGCAGTATTTT. Protein product: CASSLSGGTDTQYF. The chain couples TRBV7-8 to TRBJ2-3; TRBD2 might be the D (6 bases). Germline V gene data show CDR1 as SGHVS and CDR2 as FQNEAQ. Trimming pared 2 bases from V and 1 base from J, leaving 7 bases between. There are 14 residues in the CDR3.

This chain uses TRBV19 with TRBJ2-1; 9 bases line up with TRBD2. The CDR3 runs 14 residues. The germline CDR1 and CDR2 sequences are LNHDA and SQIVND (reference sequence). The J segment lost 0 bases and the V segment lost 10 bases, leaving 4 bases of the junction unmatched. The CDR3: CAIGSGSSYNEQFF. The CDR3, as DNA: TGTGCCATCGGTAGCGGGAGCTCCTACAATGAGCAGTTCTTC. The variable domain in full, with the rest retrieved from reference TRBV19 and TRBJ2-1, is DGGITQSPKYLFRKEGQNVTLSCEQNLNHDAMYWYRQDPGQGLRLIYYSQIVNDFQKGDIAEGYSVSREKKESFPLTVTSAQKNPTAFYLCAIGSGSSYNEQFFGPGTRLTVL.

The J gene is TRBJ1-1, the V gene TRBV7-8, with D possibly matching TRBD1 (6 bases). The germline gives CDR1 SGHVS, CDR2 FQNEAQ. V dropped 1 base and J dropped 3 bases, with 9 bases sitting between them. The CDR3 is 14 residues long. CDR3 loop: CASSLVRGDTEAFF. In nucleotides, the CDR3 is TGTGCCAGCAGCTTAGTAAGGGGGGACACTGAAGCTTTCTTT.

This clonotype was recorded a few times. The chain couples TRBV5-5 to TRBJ1-6, with D perhaps matching TRBD1 (5 bases). The CDR3 loop spans 15 amino acids. V was pared by 3 bases and J by 10 bases, with 17 bases between. Germline lookup yields CDR1 SGHKS and CDR2 YYEKEE (reference sequence). The CDR3 sequence is CASSSTRQGGSPLHF. CDR3 nucleotide sequence: TGTGCCAGCAGCTCTACGCGGCAGGGTGGCTCACCCCTCCACTTT.

V usage is TRBV2 and J usage is TRBJ2-1, with D possibly matching TRBD1 (5 bases). With 9 bases removed from V and 2 bases from J, the gap between germline ends came to 11 bases. Germline V gene data show CDR1 as SNHLY and CDR2 as FYNNEI. CDR3 length: 13 residues. CDR3 in DNA: TGTGCCAGAGCAGGGCAAACCTACAATGAGCAGTTCTTC. It translates to CARAGQTYNEQFF.

The table lists this clonotype with a few counts. This chain links TRBV24-1 with TRBJ2-1, with unresolved D. Germline V lookup: CDR1 KGHDR, CDR2 SFDVKD. The CDR3 runs to 16 residues. With 4 bases removed from V and 0 bases from J, the gap between germline ends came to 12 bases. CDR3 in amino acids: CATSDPTGRSYNEQFF. The CDR3 DNA follows: TGTGCCACCAGTGACCCAACTGGACGCTCCTACAATGAGCAGTTCTTC.

The chain joins TRBV10-1 to TRBJ2-7; 9 nucleotides agree with TRBD1. The CDR3 totals 14 residues. The V segment lost 10 bases and the J segment 7 bases; nucleotides outside the gene matches: 14. The germline CDR1 and CDR2 sequences are WNHNN and SYGVQD (reference sequence). CDR3 sequence reads: CAIPGQGMRDEQYF. In DNA form, the CDR3 reads TGCGCCATCCCGGGACAGGGTATGAGGGATGAGCAGTACTTC.

The chain has TRBV24-1 and TRBJ2-5; 9 nucleotides match TRBD1. The V gene's germline CDR1 is KGHDR and CDR2 SFDVKD. The CDR3 is 13 amino acids. With V trimmed by 9 bases and J by 3 bases, 4 bases remained unmatched. The CDR3 here is CATGTGLEETQYF. The CDR3 coding sequence is TGTGCCACCGGGACAGGGTTAGAAGAGACCCAGTACTTC.

Comment on this clonotype: A much larger clone lies a single base off, so this may be a read error. J is TRBJ1-1 and V is TRBV25-1, with a possible D match to TRBD1 (5 bases). Germline assignment: CDR1 MGHDK and CDR2 SYGVNS. This CDR3 comprises 13 residues. V lost 5 bases to trimming and J lost 3 bases, with 10 bases between them. DNA for the CDR3: TGTGCCAGCAGTTACTTGGGGGACACTGAAGCTTTCTTT. Translated, it gives CASSYLGDTEAFF.

The chain has TRBV12-3 or TRBV12-4 and TRBJ1-6, with 8 bases aligning to TRBD1. With 3 bases clipped from V and 9 bases from J, the junction kept 13 bases outside the gene matches. CDR3 length equals 17 residues. CDR3 sequence: CASSLVSSGTGRSPLHF. The DNA of the CDR3 is TGTGCCAGCAGTTTGGTTAGCTCCGGGACAGGCCGTTCACCCCTCCACTTT.

CDR3 protein: CASTPSVNHQPQHF. The CDR3 DNA reads as TGTGCCAGCACACCCAGCGTTAACCATCAGCCCCAGCATTTT. The chain employs TRBV12-3 or TRBV12-4 and TRBJ1-5; D is uncertain. V was trimmed by 7 bases and J by 5 bases, leaving 15 bases between them. The CDR3 contains 14 residues.